This TCR beta chain was recorded in a study of blood T cell repertoires in COVID-19. Study at large: The analysed material was cDNA or gDNA that came from T cells, B-cell-depleted T cells, or PBMCs.

Profiled with immunoSEQ multiplex PCR; TCRdb holds only in-frame clones, not every one. The data hold around 87,000 clones, with around four fifths observed a single time. The V gene lost 5 bases and the J gene lost 0 bases, with 14 bases spanning the gap. Germline CDR1 and CDR2: LNHDA and SQIVND (reference sequence). The CDR3 is made up of 15 amino acids. This sequence was found in a human donor in a cohort sampled during active COVID-19. Sequencing was carried out using peripheral blood. The V gene is TRBV19, the J gene TRBJ2-7; the D is unclear. The CDR3 reads CASSWAPQTSYEQYF. The DNA for the CDR3 is TGTGCCAGTAGTTGGGCGCCCCAAACCTCCTACGAGCAGTACTTC.